This TCR beta chain originates from a study of cytomegalovirus exposure and HLA in healthy donors. In the study overall: An analysis done earlier identified 95 million to 140 million unique TCR beta sequences from about 179 million T cells. Study-wide results and caveats: What a later analysis reportedly showed was that an Asian-associated ancestry cluster had fewer N-insertions than the approximately 670-donor mean. Information on immune exposure was restricted to one variable (CMV serostatus).

A multiplex PCR was run with 60 Vbeta primers and 13 Jbeta primers. Repertoires were generated with immunoSEQ multiplex PCR, while TCRdb's copy carries only in-frame clones and drops some. The table has about 150,000 clones, approximately 79% seen once. Germline-derived CDR1 and CDR2 are SGHDT and YYEEEE. V dropped 4 bases and J dropped 3; count of bases not matched to a gene: 6. This CDR3 is 14 amino acids long. Concerning this clone itself: Its matching antigen is unknown.

The TCR originated in a woman aged 25 to 39 in good health and CMV-seronegative. Sequencing was carried out using PBMCs. The chain has TRBV5-6 and TRBJ1-2; 7 bases fit TRBD1. CDR3 coding DNA: TGTGCCAGCAGCCTACTCGGACAGGACTATGGCTACACCTTC. Its translation is CASSLLGQDYGYTF.